Below, one TCR beta chain is given with its context. V dropped 4 bases and J dropped 1 base, with 4 bases sitting between them. The germline V gene has CDR1 MNHEY and CDR2 SVGEGT. The CDR3 is 12 amino acids. These data are taken from a study of T cell responses to AZD1222 COVID-19 vaccine. The repertoire was sequenced with immunoSEQ multiplex PCR; TCRdb's copy has only in-frame clones and lacks some. The sample has 150,000 to 200,000 clones, roughly 93% seen once. This sequence originates from an adult in good health. The V gene is TRBV6-2 or TRBV6-3, the J gene TRBJ1-1; D not resolved. Sequencing was performed on peripheral blood, taken on day 0 of AZD1222 vaccination. Here the CDR3 DNA reads TGTGCCAGCAGTTTGACGAACACTGAAGCTTTCTTT. Translating it yields CASSLTNTEAFF.